A single sample is the source of the 2 T cell receptor beta chains below, sequenced in a study of T cell clones after liver transplantation. The assay was immunoSEQ multiplex PCR, and TCRdb's table has in-frame clones only and misses some. The sample has 15,000 to 20,000 clones, more than 75% seen once. Sequenced here: CD8+ T cells from blood, sampled 48 months after liver transplant. Every receptor here comes from a human patient who received a liver transplant. The T cells may partly be graft donor cells.

This chain links TRBV4-1 with TRBJ2-7, with TRBD1 matching over 10 bases. The CDR3 covers 14 residues. Germline CDR1 MGHRA, CDR2 YSYEKL. The J segment lost 4 bases and the V segment lost 3 bases, leaving 3 bases of the junction unmatched. The CDR3 DNA follows: TGCGCCAGCAGCCAGATGGACAGGGGGTACGAGCAGTACTTC. Translating it yields CASSQMDRGYEQYF.

This sequence joins TRBV11-1 and TRBJ1-5; D possibly corresponds to TRBD1 (6 bases). Germline V gene lookup returns CDR1 SGHAT and CDR2 FQDESV (reference sequence). The V gene lost 6 bases and the J gene lost 1 base, with 13 bases spanning the gap. This CDR3 is built from 15 residues. The CDR3 sequence: CASRPTTGSNQPQHF. The CDR3 nucleotides read TGTGCCAGCAGACCTACGACAGGAAGCAATCAGCCCCAGCATTTT.